Below, 3 T cell receptor beta chains from the same sample are listed, as sequenced in a study of T cell responses to AZD1222 COVID-19 vaccine. The protocol was immunoSEQ multiplex PCR, while the TCRdb copy is restricted to in-frame clones and leaves out a portion. The data show some 140,000 clones, about 88% seen once. The specimen comprised peripheral blood, sampled 28 days after the second AZD1222 dose. The receptor set was obtained from an adult who received the AZD1222 COVID-19 vaccine.

This clone was observed a few times. V gene TRBV5-1 combines with J gene TRBJ2-3; the D gene is possibly TRBD1 (6 bases). This CDR3 has 13 residues. V was clipped by 4 bases and J by 3 bases, with 9 bases between them. CDR1 and CDR2 from the germline V gene are SGHRS and YFSETQ. The CDR3 bases are TGCGCCAGCAGCCCGGACAGAACAGATACGCAGTATTTT. This translates into CASSPDRTDTQYF.

The chain is built from TRBV19 and TRBJ2-1, with 12 positions matching TRBD2. The junction had 9 bases not matched to a gene; V was cut back by 5 bases and J by 10 bases. This CDR3 spans 15 amino acids. Germline CDR1 reads LNHDA; CDR2 reads SQIVND (reference sequence). As DNA, the CDR3 is TGTGCCAGTAGTTCGCGACTAGCGGGGGCAGGGGAGCAGTTCTTC. This translates into CASSSRLAGAGEQFF.

This clone was counted between two and nine times. This chain joins TRBV6-1 and TRBJ2-7; 8 bases are a match to TRBD2. Germline V gene lookup returns CDR1 MNHNS and CDR2 SASEGT. The CDR3 totals 16 residues. The V and J ends lost 2 bases and 3 bases, in that order; junction bases with no gene match: 9. The CDR3 reads CASSESPASGLYEQYF. In DNA form, the CDR3 reads TGTGCCAGCAGTGAAAGCCCCGCTAGCGGGCTCTACGAGCAGTACTTC.